This T cell receptor (beta chain) emerged from a study of cytomegalovirus exposure and HLA in healthy donors. Primers: 60 Vbeta forward and 13 Jbeta reverse. The assay was immunoSEQ multiplex PCR, and TCRdb's table has in-frame clones only and misses some. The table records roughly 150,000 clones, about 80% of them present only once. Whole-study results and caveats: An observed cluster of highly shared sequence variants was recorded as a likely sequencing artifact.

The CDR3 consists of 15 residues. Germline CDR1 SGHRS, CDR2 YFSETQ. V dropped 0 bases and J dropped 8; count of bases not matched to a gene: 8. With regard to this clone: Its antigen is not known.

The chain combines TRBV5-1 with TRBJ2-3; TRBD2 matches at 8 bases. The sequencing sample was made of PBMCs. The receptor was isolated from a middle-aged woman in good health and CMV-seronegative. The chain's CDR3 is CASSLAGGAEGTQYF. The CDR3 DNA sequence: TGCGCCAGCAGCTTGGCCGGGGGGGCTGAGGGTACGCAGTATTTT.